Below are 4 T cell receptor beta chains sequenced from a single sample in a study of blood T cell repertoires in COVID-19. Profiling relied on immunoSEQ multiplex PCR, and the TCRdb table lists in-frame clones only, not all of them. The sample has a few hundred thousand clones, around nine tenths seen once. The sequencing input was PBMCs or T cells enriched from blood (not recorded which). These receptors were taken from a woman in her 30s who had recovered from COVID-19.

The chain's CDR3 is CASSFGARSGKLFF. CDR3 DNA: TGTGCCAGCAGTTTCGGCGCTAGAAGTGGAAAACTGTTTTTT. V and J are TRBV28 and TRBJ1-4; no clear D gene. Germline assignment: CDR1 MDHEN and CDR2 SYDVKM. Trimming stripped 3 bases from V and 10 bases from J, with 15 bases between. The CDR3 is 14 residues long.

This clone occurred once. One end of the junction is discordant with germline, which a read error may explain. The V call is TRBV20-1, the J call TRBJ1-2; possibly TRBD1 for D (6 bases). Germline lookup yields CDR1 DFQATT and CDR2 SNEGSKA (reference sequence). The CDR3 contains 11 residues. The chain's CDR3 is CSASRNTDRPF. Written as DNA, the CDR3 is TGCAGTGCTAGTCGCAATACCGACAGGCCCTTC.

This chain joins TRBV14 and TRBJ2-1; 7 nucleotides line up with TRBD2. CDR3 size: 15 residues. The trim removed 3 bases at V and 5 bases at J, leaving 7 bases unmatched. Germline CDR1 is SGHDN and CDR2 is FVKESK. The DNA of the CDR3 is TGTGCCAGCAGCCACCTAGCGGAGATTAACAATGAGCAGTTCTTC. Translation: CASSHLAEINNEQFF.

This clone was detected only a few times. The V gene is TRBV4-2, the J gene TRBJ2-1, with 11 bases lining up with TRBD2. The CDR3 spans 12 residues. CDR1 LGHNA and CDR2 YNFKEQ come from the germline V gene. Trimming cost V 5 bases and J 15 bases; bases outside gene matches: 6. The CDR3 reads CASSFTSGSMFF. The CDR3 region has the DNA TGTGCCAGCAGCTTCACTAGCGGGAGTATGTTCTTC.